Shown below are 7 T cell receptor beta chains from a single sample sequenced in a study of response to subunit inactivated influenza vaccine. Via MiXCR, TCRdb re-called the RT-PCR reads, giving one row per CDR3 protein. Of 400,000 to 650,000 distinct CDR3 sequences listed, under 8.5% are singletons. The source was PBMCs from blood, collected approximately 25 months after vaccination. The receptors derive from a man between 50 and 75 years old who received an inactivated influenza vaccine.

This clonotype occurred many times. The chain recombines TRBV30 with TRBJ1-5, with 9 positions matching TRBD1. Germline values: CDR1 GTSNPN, CDR2 SVGIG (reference sequence). The CDR3 spans 18 residues. J lost 2 bases, V lost 2 bases, and 13 bases had no gene match. The CDR3 here is CAWSQSPGTGYRNQPQHF. Here the CDR3 DNA reads TGTGCCTGGAGTCAATCTCCCGGGACAGGGTACCGCAATCAGCCCCAGCATTTT.

The chain joins TRBV9 to TRBJ1-1, with 8 positions matching TRBD1. J lost 4 bases, V lost 0 bases, and 11 bases had no gene match. The CDR3 is made up of 17 amino acids. Germline V lookup: CDR1 SGDLS, CDR2 YYNGEE. The CDR3 DNA follows: TGTGCCAGCAGCGTAGCTACCCAGGGGGCATTGAGCACTGAAGCTTTCTTT. Residues: CASSVATQGALSTEAFF.

To note about this clonotype: The DNA is omitted, as the CDR3 cannot be located on it reliably, and the CDR3 follows TCRdb's listing. The CDR3 is CASSPRAVEGGRGAVFF. V and J are TRBV12-3 or TRBV12-4 and TRBJ2-2; the DNA was not used to check the table's D call, TRBD1. 17 amino acids form the CDR3, both terminal residues included.

This clonotype appeared many times. The chain couples TRBV5-1 to TRBJ2-2; TRBD2 agrees at 7 bases. This CDR3 region has 14 residues. Germline loops: CDR1 SGHRS, CDR2 YFSETQ. V shed 3 bases and J 9 bases; nucleotides not matched to a gene: 8. CDR3 amino acids: CASSYSGRTRELFF. For the CDR3, the DNA is TGCGCCAGCAGCTATTCCGGGAGGACCCGGGAGCTGTTTTTT.

This clonotype was detected only a few times. The chain employs TRBV5-1 and TRBJ1-2; TRBD1 aligns across 10 bases. This CDR3 contains 15 residues. Trimming at V came to 1 base and at J to 6 bases, leaving 6 bases not matched to a gene. CDR1 is SGHRS, CDR2 YFSETQ, per germline. As DNA, the CDR3 is TGCGCCAGCAGCTTGTGGAAGGGACAGGGGCATGGCTACACCTTC. Translation gives CASSLWKGQGHGYTF.

In its sample, this clonotype was seen many times. This chain joins TRBV6-2 or TRBV6-3 and TRBJ1-6; a possible D gene is TRBD1 (5 bases). CDR3 size: 14 residues. The V gene lost 2 bases and the J gene lost 7 bases, with 9 bases spanning the gap. In germline, CDR1 is MNHEY, CDR2 SVGEGT. As DNA, the CDR3 is TGTGCCAGCAGTTACGGAGGGGAGAATTCACCCCTCCACTTT. Protein: CASSYGGENSPLHF.

This clonotype was counted a few times. The chain uses TRBV7-3 and TRBJ2-1, with 12 bases matching TRBD2. The CDR3 covers 18 residues. V shed 3 bases, J shed 0 bases, and the junction held 6 bases outside the gene matches. CDR1 and CDR2 (germline): SGHTA, FQGTGA. The DNA of the CDR3 is TGTGCCAGCAGCTTGCAGACTAGCGGGAGACCCTCCTACAATGAGCAGTTCTTC. As protein: CASSLQTSGRPSYNEQFF. The whole variable domain, remainder taken from reference TRBV7-3 and TRBJ2-1, is GAGVSQTPSNKVTEKGKYVELRCDPISGHTALYWYRQSLGQGPEFLIYFQGTGAADDSGLPNDRFFAVRPEGSVSTLKIQRTERGDSAVYLCASSLQTSGRPSYNEQFFGPGTRLTVL.